The 20 T cell receptor beta chains below were found in one sample sequenced in a study of graft-versus-host responses after intestinal transplantation. Antigen specificity for these receptors is unknown. The repertoire was sequenced with immunoSEQ multiplex PCR; TCRdb's copy has only in-frame clones and lacks some. The top ten hold around 0.98% of the sample, which has some 96,000 clones, 87% seen once. Sequencing was performed on unstimulated CD4+ T cells sorted from spleen or lymph node cells, taken before transplant. These receptor sequences come from a human donor who was the organ donor for an intestinal transplant.

This sequence joins TRBV7-2 and TRBJ2-4; 11 nucleotides line up with TRBD1. Germline loops: CDR1 SGHTA, CDR2 FQGNSA. Trimming cost V 4 bases and J 8 bases; bases outside gene matches: 1. The CDR3 is 13 residues long. In DNA form, the CDR3 reads TGTGCCAGCAGCTGGGACAGGGGGTACATTCAGTACTTC. Protein: CASSWDRGYIQYF.

The rearrangement links TRBV18 to TRBJ1-2; the D is unclear. The CDR3 totals 15 residues. Germline-derived CDR1 and CDR2 are KGHSH and LQKENI. The V and J ends lost 3 bases and 4 bases respectively, with 15 bases between them. CDR3 sequence: CASSPAGWQIYGYTF. The CDR3 nucleotides are TGTGCCAGCTCACCCGCAGGATGGCAGATCTATGGCTACACCTTC.

The chain joins TRBV5-1 to TRBJ2-7; 11 nucleotides align to TRBD1. Unmatched junction bases numbered 7, after V lost 3 bases and J lost 5 bases. Looked up from germline, CDR1 is SGHRS and CDR2 is YFSETQ. The CDR3 runs 15 residues. The CDR3 is CASSSRTGGRDEQYF. As DNA, the CDR3 is TGCGCCAGCAGCTCGCGGACAGGGGGCCGCGACGAGCAGTACTTC.

The chain combines TRBV4-2 with TRBJ2-5; a weak D match, TRBD2 (5 bases). V dropped 0 bases and J dropped 5 bases, with 16 bases sitting between them. CDR1 and CDR2 (germline): LGHNA, YNFKEQ. The CDR3 sequence is 16 residues long. The DNA for the CDR3 is TGTGCCAGCAGCCAAGATCTTAGTTCCCGAGGGGAGACCCAGTACTTC. Its protein product is CASSQDLSSRGETQYF.

The chain joins TRBV7-9 to TRBJ2-3; a possible D gene is TRBD2 (7 bases). The length of the CDR3 is 16 residues. Germline V CDR1 and CDR2: SEHNR, FQNEAQ (reference sequence). V was trimmed by 5 bases and J by 2 bases, leaving 17 bases between them. Here the CDR3 DNA reads TGTGCCAGCAGCCAGCGACGGGGGGCGGTCACAGATACGCAGTATTTT. Encoded protein: CASSQRRGAVTDTQYF.

The chain couples TRBV14 to TRBJ2-3; D is ambiguous. The CDR3 is made up of 16 amino acids. Trimming pared 5 bases from V and 2 bases from J, leaving 17 bases between. In germline, CDR1 is SGHDN, CDR2 FVKESK. The CDR3 sequence is CASSTTAGRTTDTQYF. The CDR3 DNA follows: TGTGCCAGCAGCACAACCGCTGGCCGGACCACAGATACGCAGTATTTT.

The rearrangement links TRBV7-9 to TRBJ2-4; D uncertain. V was clipped by 10 bases and J by 3 bases, with 13 bases between them. The CDR3 spans 13 residues. Per germline, CDR1 SEHNR and CDR2 FQNEAQ (reference sequence). This CDR3 reads CATSLLGKNIQYF. DNA for the CDR3: TGTGCCACCTCGCTCCTTGGCAAAAACATTCAGTACTTC.

The chain employs TRBV5-1 and TRBJ2-3, with 11 bases identical to TRBD2. Unmatched junction bases numbered 10, after V lost 4 bases and J lost 3 bases. The CDR3 extends over 17 amino acids. Looked up from germline, CDR1 is SGHRS and CDR2 is YFSETQ. The CDR3, as DNA: TGCGCCAGCAGCGCGATTCCCGGGACTAGCGGTACAGATACGCAGTATTTT. Protein product: CASSAIPGTSGTDTQYF.

The chain has TRBV30 and TRBJ2-2, with 8 bases aligning to TRBD2. The CDR3 totals 15 residues. CDR1 is GTSNPN and CDR2 is SVGIG in the germline V gene (reference sequence). With V trimmed by 3 bases and J by 0 bases, 3 bases remained unmatched. CDR3 sequence reads: CAWRTAGANTGELFF. Written as DNA, the CDR3 is TGTGCCTGGAGGACAGCGGGGGCGAACACCGGGGAGCTGTTTTTT.

The CDR3 region has the DNA TGTGCCAGCAGCCCCCGACAGGGGGAGAAACTGTTTTTT. Protein product: CASSPRQGEKLFF. The chain employs TRBV5-4 and TRBJ1-4; 9 positions match TRBD1. After removal of 4 bases from V and 11 bases from J, the junction contained 6 bases not matched to a gene. This CDR3 region has 13 residues. Germline assignment: CDR1 SGHNT and CDR2 YYREEE (reference sequence).

The V and J genes are TRBV4-1 and TRBJ2-4, with D maybe TRBD1 (6 bases). The V end was cut by 4 bases, the J end by 7 bases, with 11 bases between. This CDR3 spans 13 amino acids. From germline, CDR1 is MGHRA and CDR2 YSYEKL. The CDR3 region is CASSLTGDNIQYF. In DNA form, the CDR3 reads TGCGCCAGCAGCCTGACAGGAGATAACATTCAGTACTTC.

The V call is TRBV5-1, the J call TRBJ2-3, with 9 bases aligning to TRBD1. Germline-derived CDR1 and CDR2 are SGHRS and YFSETQ. V shed 3 bases and J 4 bases; nucleotides not matched to a gene: 6. There are 15 residues in the CDR3. CDR3 nucleotides: TGCGCCAGCAGCTCCCGGGGACAGGGTTCAGATACGCAGTATTTT. Protein: CASSSRGQGSDTQYF.

The genes are TRBV7-2 and TRBJ2-1, with 9 positions matching TRBD2. The ends lost 5 bases at V and 9 bases at J; junction bases unmatched: 11. Germline CDR1 and CDR2: SGHTA and FQGNSA. The CDR3 is 15 amino acids. CDR3 DNA: TGTGCCAGCAGCCCTCCTCGAGGGACTAGCCCTGAGCAGTTCTTC. Its translation is CASSPPRGTSPEQFF. Looking up the rest from reference TRBV7-2 and TRBJ2-1 gives the full variable domain: GAGVSQSPSNKVTEKGKDVELRCDPISGHTALYWYRQSLGQGLEFLIYFQGNSAPDKSGLPSDRFSAERTGGSVSTLTIQRTQQEDSAVYLCASSPPRGTSPEQFFGPGTRLTVL.

The chain uses TRBV28 and TRBJ2-5, with a weak D call TRBD1 (5 bases). V was clipped by 3 bases and J by 5 bases, with 10 bases between them. The CDR3 is made up of 13 amino acids. Germline V CDR1 and CDR2: MDHEN, SYDVKM. This CDR3 reads CASSFPGKETQYF. As DNA, the CDR3 is TGTGCCAGCAGTTTCCCAGGGAAGGAGACCCAGTACTTC.

This clone was observed a single time. The rearrangement uses TRBV5-1 and TRBJ1-5; 10 nucleotides match TRBD1. Germline V gene lookup returns CDR1 SGHRS and CDR2 YFSETQ. The V and J ends lost 2 bases and 0 bases, in that order; junction bases with no gene match: 2. There are 16 residues in the CDR3. The CDR3 reads CASSFGTGDSNQPQHF. Written as DNA, the CDR3 is TGCGCCAGCAGCTTTGGGACAGGGGATAGCAATCAGCCCCAGCATTTT.

This clone was counted a single time. CDR3 loop: CASSQSGGYTEAFF. The CDR3 DNA sequence: TGTGCCAGCAGCCAAAGTGGGGGGTACACTGAAGCTTTCTTT. The rearrangement uses TRBV7-9 and TRBJ1-1; perhaps TRBD1 as D (5 bases). This CDR3 spans 14 amino acids. Germline CDR1 is SEHNR and CDR2 is FQNEAQ (reference sequence). The V and J ends lost 5 bases and 3 bases respectively, with 13 bases between them.

The rearrangement joins TRBV27 to TRBJ1-1; D is unresolved. Germline V CDR1 and CDR2: MNHEY, SMNVEV (reference sequence). V was pared by 8 bases and J by 4 bases, with 20 bases between. There are 15 residues in the CDR3. The CDR3 nucleotides are TGTGCCAGCGTCCCTCGCCGGTCCTCCAGCACTGAAGCTTTCTTT. Translation: CASVPRRSSSTEAFF.

The chain couples TRBV30 to TRBJ1-2; D is unclear. This CDR3 region has 13 residues. Germline V gene sequence: CDR1 GTSNPN, CDR2 SVGIG (reference sequence). Trimming shortened V by 0 bases and J by 4 bases, and 9 bases separated the two germline ends. The CDR3 coding sequence is TGTGCCTGGAGTGTACAGTCCCCCTATGGCTACACCTTC. This codes for CAWSVQSPYGYTF.

Here the CDR3 reads CASSMKGGYEQYF. CDR3 bases: TGTGCCAGTAGTATGAAGGGGGGCTACGAGCAGTACTTC. This sequence joins TRBV19 and TRBJ2-7; D assignment may be TRBD1 or TRBD2 (6 bases each). The V end lost 3 bases, the J end lost 3 bases, and 9 bases lay between the germline ends. Germline V CDR1 and CDR2: LNHDA, SQIVND (reference sequence). CDR3 size: 13 residues.

The chain combines TRBV4-1 with TRBJ1-1, with D hard to call. Per the germline V gene, CDR1 is MGHRA and CDR2 is YSYEKL. The germline V and J ends were trimmed by 1 base and 4 bases, with 4 bases remaining between them. CDR3 length: 12 residues. The CDR3 here is CASSQGFTEAFF. CDR3 bases: TGCGCCAGCAGCCAAGGTTTCACTGAAGCTTTCTTT.